The rows below give T cell receptor beta chains drawn from one sample of a study of cytomegalovirus exposure and HLA in healthy donors. Produced via immunoSEQ multiplex PCR; TCRdb's table is partial and in-frame only. The sample shows 190,000 or so clones, 70% to 80% of them seen only once. Sequencing was performed on PBMCs. These receptors were taken from a male donor in good health and CMV-seropositive. Each CDR3 is given with its conserved first and last residue. Fields, in order: CDR3 protein, CDR3 DNA, D gene, V gene, J gene, clone size. D genes are given only for firm matches. A row's size may be missing; if present it is once, few, many or a size class.

CDR3aa: CASSSTGRFNEKLFF; CDR3nt: TGTGCCAGCAGCTCGACAGGCCGTTTTAATGAAAAACTGTTTTTT; d_gene: -; v_gene: TRBV7-9; j_gene: TRBJ1-4; abundance: -
CDR3aa: CASSVPVAGGYNEQFF; CDR3nt: TGTGCCAGCAGCGTCCCGGTAGCGGGGGGGTACAATGAGCAGTTCTTC; d_gene: TRBD2; v_gene: TRBV7-6; j_gene: TRBJ2-1; abundance: -
CDR3aa: CSVEGASSGVGETQYF; CDR3nt: TGCAGCGTTGAGGGAGCATCTAGCGGGGTTGGAGAGACCCAGTACTTC; d_gene: TRBD2; v_gene: TRBV29-1; j_gene: TRBJ2-5; abundance: few
CDR3aa: CASSSGQGGEKLFF; CDR3nt: TGTGCCAGCAGCTCGGGACAGGGAGGGGAAAAACTGTTTTTT; d_gene: TRBD1; v_gene: TRBV7-9; j_gene: TRBJ1-4; abundance: -
CDR3aa: CASSEGAQYGYTF; CDR3nt: TGTGCCAGCAGTGAGGGGGCCCAATATGGCTACACCTTC; d_gene: TRBD1; v_gene: TRBV27; j_gene: TRBJ1-2; abundance: -
CDR3aa: CASPFGGAGANVLTF; CDR3nt: TGTGCCAGCCCCTTCGGGGGAGCTGGGGCCAACGTCCTGACTTTC; d_gene: -; v_gene: TRBV7-9; j_gene: TRBJ2-6; abundance: -
CDR3aa: CASSQGTSGFDEQFF; CDR3nt: TGCGCCAGCAGCCAAGGAACTAGCGGTTTCGATGAGCAGTTCTTC; d_gene: TRBD2; v_gene: TRBV4-1; j_gene: TRBJ2-1; abundance: -
CDR3aa: CASSYTRPGPYEQYF; CDR3nt: TGTGCCAGCAGTTACACGAGGCCAGGGCCCTACGAGCAGTACTTC; d_gene: -; v_gene: TRBV6-5; j_gene: TRBJ2-7; abundance: few
CDR3aa: CASSEVASTGELFF; CDR3nt: TGTGCCAGCAGTGAGGTAGCCAGCACCGGGGAGCTGTTTTTT; d_gene: -; v_gene: TRBV2; j_gene: TRBJ2-2; abundance: -
CDR3aa: CASSVGYQGAGELFF; CDR3nt: TGTGCCAGCAGCGTAGGTTATCAGGGGGCCGGGGAGCTGTTTTTT; d_gene: TRBD1; v_gene: TRBV9; j_gene: TRBJ2-2; abundance: -
CDR3aa: CASSIGTGNEKLFF; CDR3nt: TGTGCCAGTAGTATTGGGACAGGCAATGAAAAACTGTTTTTT; d_gene: TRBD1; v_gene: TRBV19; j_gene: TRBJ1-4; abundance: -
CDR3aa: CASSFAGGSYEQYF; CDR3nt: TGTGCCAGCAGTTTCGCGGGAGGCTCCTACGAGCAGTACTTC; d_gene: TRBD2; v_gene: TRBV27; j_gene: TRBJ2-7; abundance: -
CDR3aa: CASSFFEDNPTPGANVLTF; CDR3nt: TGTGCCAGCAGTTTTTTTGAGGACAACCCGACCCCTGGGGCCAACGTCCTGACTTTC; d_gene: -; v_gene: TRBV27; j_gene: TRBJ2-6; abundance: -